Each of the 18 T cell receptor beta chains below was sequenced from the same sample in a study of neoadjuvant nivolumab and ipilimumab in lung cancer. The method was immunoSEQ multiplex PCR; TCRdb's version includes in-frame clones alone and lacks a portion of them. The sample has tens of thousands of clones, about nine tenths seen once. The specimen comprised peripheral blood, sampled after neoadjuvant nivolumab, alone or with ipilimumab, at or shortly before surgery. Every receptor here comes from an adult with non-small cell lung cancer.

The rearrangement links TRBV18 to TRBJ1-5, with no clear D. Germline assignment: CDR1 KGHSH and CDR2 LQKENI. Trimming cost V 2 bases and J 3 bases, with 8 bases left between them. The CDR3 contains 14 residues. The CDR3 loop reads CASSPMETNQPQHF. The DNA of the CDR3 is TGTGCCAGCTCACCAATGGAAACCAATCAGCCCCAGCATTTT.

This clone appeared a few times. DNA for the CDR3: TGTGCCAGCAGCTTGGCCGGAGCAGGCCACGGCTACACCTTC. The encoded protein is CASSLAGAGHGYTF. This chain connects TRBV5-5 to TRBJ1-2; D not certain. The germline V gene has CDR1 SGHKS and CDR2 YYEKEE (reference sequence). This CDR3 has 14 amino acids. Trimming took off 0 bases at V and 8 bases at J, with 14 bases between the two ends. The whole variable domain, remainder taken from reference TRBV5-5 and TRBJ1-2, is DAGVTQSPTHLIKTRGQQVTLRCSPISGHKSVSWYQQVLGQGPQFIFQYYEKEERGRGNFPDRFSARQFPNYSSELNVNALLLGDSALYLCASSLAGAGHGYTFGSGTRLTVV.

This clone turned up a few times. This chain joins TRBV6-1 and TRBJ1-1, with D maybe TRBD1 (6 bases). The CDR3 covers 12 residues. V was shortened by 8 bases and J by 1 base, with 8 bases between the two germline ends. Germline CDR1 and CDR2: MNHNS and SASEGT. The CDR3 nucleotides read TGTGCCAGCGGACAGCCGAACACTGAAGCTTTCTTT. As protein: CASGQPNTEAFF.

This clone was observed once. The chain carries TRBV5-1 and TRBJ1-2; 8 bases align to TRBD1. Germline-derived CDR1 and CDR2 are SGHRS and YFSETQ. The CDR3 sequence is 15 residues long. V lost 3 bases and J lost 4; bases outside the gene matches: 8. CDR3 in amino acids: CASSSRPGGGYGYTF. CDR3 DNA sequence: TGCGCCAGCAGCTCCCGGCCAGGGGGCGGCTATGGCTACACCTTC.

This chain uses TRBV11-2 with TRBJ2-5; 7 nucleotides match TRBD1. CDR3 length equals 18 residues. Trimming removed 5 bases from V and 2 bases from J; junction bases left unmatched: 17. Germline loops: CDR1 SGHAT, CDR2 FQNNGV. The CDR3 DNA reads TGTGCCAGCAGCCGGCTAGGGTATGGGACAGCAAGACAAGAGACCCAGTACTTC. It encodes CASSRLGYGTARQETQYF.

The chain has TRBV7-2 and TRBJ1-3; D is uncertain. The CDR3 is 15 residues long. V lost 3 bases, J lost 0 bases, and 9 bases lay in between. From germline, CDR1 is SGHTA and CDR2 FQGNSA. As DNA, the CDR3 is TGTGCCAGCAGCTTGCAGGCTTACTCTGGAAACACCATATATTTT. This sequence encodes CASSLQAYSGNTIYF.

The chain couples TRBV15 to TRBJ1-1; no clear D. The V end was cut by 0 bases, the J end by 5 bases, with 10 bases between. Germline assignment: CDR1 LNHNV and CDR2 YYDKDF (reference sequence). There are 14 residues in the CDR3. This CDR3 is CATSRERGSTEAFF. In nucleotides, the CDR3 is TGTGCCACCAGCAGAGAGAGAGGGTCTACTGAAGCTTTCTTT.

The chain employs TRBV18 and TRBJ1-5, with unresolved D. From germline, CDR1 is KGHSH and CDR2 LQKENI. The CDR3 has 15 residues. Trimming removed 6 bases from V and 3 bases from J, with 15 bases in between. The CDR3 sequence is CASSESKGYNQPQHF. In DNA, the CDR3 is TGTGCCAGCTCCGAATCGAAGGGATACAATCAGCCCCAGCATTTT.

The CDR3 loop is CASRLSRGGVKETQYF. In nucleotides, the CDR3 is TGTGCAAGTCGCCTCAGTCGGGGGGGGGTTAAAGAGACCCAGTACTTC. This sequence joins TRBV12-2 and TRBJ2-5; the listed D gene, TRBD2, was not tested against the DNA. TRBV12-2 counts as a pseudogene. The CDR3 runs to 16 residues.

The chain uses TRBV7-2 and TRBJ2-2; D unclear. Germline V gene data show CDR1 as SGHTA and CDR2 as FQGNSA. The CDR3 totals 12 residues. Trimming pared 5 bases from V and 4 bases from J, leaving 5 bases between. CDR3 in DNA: TGTGCCAGCAGCCGCGGCACCGGGGAGCTGTTTTTT. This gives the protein CASSRGTGELFF.

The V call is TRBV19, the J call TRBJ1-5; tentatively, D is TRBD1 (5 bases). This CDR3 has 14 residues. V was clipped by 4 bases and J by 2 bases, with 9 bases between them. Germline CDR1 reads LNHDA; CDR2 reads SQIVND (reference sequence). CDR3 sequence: CASSRGLRNQPQHF. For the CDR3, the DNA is TGTGCCAGTAGTAGGGGGTTGCGCAATCAGCCCCAGCATTTT.

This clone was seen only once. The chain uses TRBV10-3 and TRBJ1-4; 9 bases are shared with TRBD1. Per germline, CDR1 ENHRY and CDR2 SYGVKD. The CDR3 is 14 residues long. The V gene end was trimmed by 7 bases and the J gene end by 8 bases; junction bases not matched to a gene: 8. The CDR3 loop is CAINSGQGGEKLFF. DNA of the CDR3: TGTGCCATCAACTCGGGACAGGGAGGGGAAAAACTGTTTTTT.

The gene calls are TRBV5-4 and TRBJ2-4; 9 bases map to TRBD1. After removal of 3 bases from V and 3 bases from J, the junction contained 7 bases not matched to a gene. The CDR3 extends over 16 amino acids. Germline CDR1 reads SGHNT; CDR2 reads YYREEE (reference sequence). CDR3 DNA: TGTGCCAGCAGCTCGAGCCCGACAGGGGGCAAAAACATTCAGTACTTC. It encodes CASSSSPTGGKNIQYF.

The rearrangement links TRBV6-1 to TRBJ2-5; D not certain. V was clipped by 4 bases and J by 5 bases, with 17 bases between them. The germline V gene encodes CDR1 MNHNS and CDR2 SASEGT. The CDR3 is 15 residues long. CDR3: CASSVSGAPRETQYF. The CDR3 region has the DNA TGTGCCAGCAGTGTTTCGGGCGCGCCTCGGGAGACCCAGTACTTC.

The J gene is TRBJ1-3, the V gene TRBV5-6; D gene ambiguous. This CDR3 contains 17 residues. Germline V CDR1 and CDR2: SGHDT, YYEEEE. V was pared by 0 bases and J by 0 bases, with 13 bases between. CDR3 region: CASSLGPRPSSGNTIYF. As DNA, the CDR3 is TGTGCCAGCAGCTTGGGGCCAAGGCCGTCCTCTGGAAACACCATATATTTT. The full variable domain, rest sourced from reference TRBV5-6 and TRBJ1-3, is DAGVTQSPTHLIKTRGQQVTLRCSPKSGHDTVSWYQQALGQGPQFIFQYYEEEERQRGNFPDRFSGHQFPNYSSELNVNALLLGDSALYLCASSLGPRPSSGNTIYFGEGSWLTVV.

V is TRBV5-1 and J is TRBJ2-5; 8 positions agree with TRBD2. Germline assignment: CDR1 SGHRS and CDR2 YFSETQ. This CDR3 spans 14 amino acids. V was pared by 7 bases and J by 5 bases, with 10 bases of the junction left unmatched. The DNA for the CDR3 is TGCGCCAGCGCTCTCGGGGGGGCAGGGGAGACCCAGTACTTC. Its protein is CASALGGAGETQYF.

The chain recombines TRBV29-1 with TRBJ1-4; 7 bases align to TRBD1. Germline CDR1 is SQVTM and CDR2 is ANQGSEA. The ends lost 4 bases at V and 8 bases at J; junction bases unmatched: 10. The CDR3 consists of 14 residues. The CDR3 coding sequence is TGCAGCGTTGCAACCCCGGGACAGAGGGAAAAACTGTTTTTT. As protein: CSVATPGQREKLFF. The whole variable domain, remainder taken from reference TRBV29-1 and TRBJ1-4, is SAVISQKPSRDICQRGTSLTIQCQVDSQVTMMFWYRQQPGQSLTLIATANQGSEATYESGFVIDKFPISRPNLTFSTLTVSNMSPEDSSIYLCSVATPGQREKLFFGSGTQLSVL.

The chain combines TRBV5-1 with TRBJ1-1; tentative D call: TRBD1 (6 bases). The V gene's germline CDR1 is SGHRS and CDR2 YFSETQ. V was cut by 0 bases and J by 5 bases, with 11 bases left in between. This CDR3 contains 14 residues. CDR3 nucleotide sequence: TGCGCCAGCAGCTTGGGACAGGTGGGAACTGAAGCTTTCTTT. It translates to CASSLGQVGTEAFF. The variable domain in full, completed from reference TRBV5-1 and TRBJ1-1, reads KAGVTQTPRYLIKTRGQQVTLSCSPISGHRSVSWYQQTPGQGLQFLFEYFSETQRNKGNFPGRFSGRQFSNSRSEMNVSTLELGDSALYLCASSLGQVGTEAFFGQGTRLTVV.